These T cell receptor beta chains were read from a single sample in a study of T cell changes during pregnancy in multiple sclerosis. The data were produced by immunoSEQ multiplex PCR, yet TCRdb's version contains in-frame clones alone and is incomplete. The data contain fewer than 110,000 clones, almost 95% of them singletons. This material consisted of peripheral blood, taken after pregnancy. The receptor set was obtained from a female donor with multiple sclerosis, enrolled in a pregnancy study. The CDR3 runs from the conserved cysteine through the conserved F or W. D genes are given only for firm matches. Expanded clones are given a class, and other clones once, few, many or no size at all.

J	V	D	size	CDR3	DNA
TRBJ2-7	TRBV4-1	NA	NA	CASSQANTYEQYF	TGCGCCAGCAGCCAAGCCAACACCTACGAGCAGTACTTC
TRBJ1-2	TRBV6-6	TRBD1	NA	CASRDRGGGGYTF	TGTGCCAGCAGGGACAGGGGTGGTGGTGGCTACACCTTC
TRBJ2-2	TRBV7-2	NA	NA	CASSLEALRGSGELFF	TGTGCCAGCAGCTTAGAAGCCCTCCGAGGGTCCGGGGAGCTGTTTTTT
TRBJ1-1	TRBV7-3	NA	NA	CASSLTAVAVLTEAFF	TGTGCCAGCAGCTTAACAGCGGTTGCAGTACTCACTGAAGCTTTCTTT
TRBJ1-5	TRBV19	NA	NA	CASSPQGGQPQHF	TGTGCCAGTAGTCCCCAGGGTGGGCAGCCCCAGCATTTT
TRBJ1-1	TRBV5-1	TRBD1	NA	CASSSPLGTATEAFF	TGCGCCAGCAGCTCGCCCCTCGGGACAGCCACTGAAGCTTTCTTT
TRBJ1-5	TRBV6-7	TRBD1	NA	CASSYPRQGWGGNQPQHF	TGTGCCAGCAGTTATCCCCGACAGGGTTGGGGTGGCAATCAGCCCCAGCATTTT
TRBJ2-1	TRBV6-4	TRBD2	NA	CASSDVAGGPIEQFF	TGTGCCAGCAGTGACGTGGCGGGAGGGCCTATTGAGCAGTTCTTC
TRBJ1-3	TRBV5-4	TRBD1	NA	CASSSGTASGNTIYF	TGTGCCAGCAGCTCCGGGACAGCCTCTGGAAACACCATATATTTT
TRBJ1-1	TRBV6-5	NA	NA	CASSERRRGEAFF	TGTGCCAGCAGTGAGCGGCGGCGGGGGGAAGCTTTCTTT
TRBJ2-7	TRBV15	TRBD1	NA	CATSTALGQAYEQYF	TGTGCCACCAGTACCGCGCTGGGACAGGCCTACGAGCAGTACTTC
TRBJ1-1	TRBV11-1	NA	NA	CASSFQGAGDTEAFF	TGTGCCAGCAGCTTTCAAGGGGCGGGGGACACTGAAGCTTTCTTT
TRBJ2-7	TRBV25-1	TRBD2	NA	CASSSAGGTYEQYF	TGTGCCAGCAGTTCTGCGGGAGGAACGTACGAGCAGTACTTC
TRBJ1-2	TRBV25-1	NA	NA	CASYGESNYGYTF	TGTGCCAGTTACGGGGAGTCAAACTATGGCTACACCTTC
TRBJ1-2	TRBV10-3	NA	NA	CAISGDTGDGYTF	TGTGCCATCAGCGGGGACACGGGCGACGGCTACACCTTC
TRBJ2-7	TRBV6-5	NA	NA	CATRRGVGEQYF	TGTGCCACGAGGAGGGGAGTCGGCGAGCAGTACTTC
TRBJ2-2	TRBV5-1	TRBD1	NA	CASSPRGRAGELFF	TGCGCCAGCAGCCCCAGGGGGCGAGCCGGGGAGCTGTTTTTT
TRBJ2-7	TRBV5-4	NA	NA	CASSLTGSRTYEQYF	TGTGCCAGCAGCTTGACAGGGTCTCGTACCTACGAGCAGTACTTC
TRBJ2-1	TRBV7-3	TRBD2	NA	CASSSLAGGSNEQFF	TGTGCCAGCAGCTCTCTAGCGGGAGGTAGCAATGAGCAGTTCTTC
TRBJ1-2	TRBV29-1	TRBD1	NA	CSVAHRGQGPHGYTF	TGCAGCGTCGCACACAGGGGACAGGGGCCCCATGGCTACACCTTC
TRBJ2-1	TRBV6-1	NA	NA	CASRTIGNEQFF	TGTGCCAGCAGGACTATCGGGAATGAGCAGTTCTTC
TRBJ2-5	TRBV13	TRBD2	NA	CASSLGLAGGQETQYF	TGTGCCAGCAGCTTAGGACTAGCGGGAGGGCAAGAGACCCAGTACTTC
TRBJ1-1	TRBV11-2	TRBD1	NA	CASSRISGQGRAFF	TGTGCCAGCAGCCGCATTTCGGGACAGGGTAGAGCTTTCTTT
TRBJ1-1	TRBV5-8	TRBD1	NA	CASSIRQGTTEAFF	TGTGCCAGCAGCATTCGACAGGGGACTACTGAAGCTTTCTTT
TRBJ2-3	TRBV19	NA	NA	CASSPPGRAGDTQYF	TGTGCCAGTAGTCCCCCTGGCAGGGCGGGGGATACGCAGTATTTT
TRBJ2-1	TRBV5-1	TRBD1	NA	CASSLERTGIDEQFF	TGCGCCAGCAGCTTGGAAAGGACAGGGATTGATGAGCAGTTCTTC
TRBJ2-7	TRBV29-1	TRBD1	NA	CSVPAGTGKYEQYF	TGCAGCGTCCCCGCCGGGACAGGCAAGTACGAGCAGTACTTC
TRBJ2-5	TRBV5-1	TRBD2	NA	CASSILAGNKETQYF	TGCGCCAGCAGCATACTAGCGGGAAACAAAGAGACCCAGTACTTC
TRBJ1-5	TRBV19	TRBD1	once	CASSTPRQGGNQPQHF	TGTGCCAGTAGTACCCCCCGACAGGGGGGTAATCAGCCCCAGCATTTT
TRBJ1-1	TRBV6-1	NA	NA	CASSRGGVNTEAFF	TGTGCCAGCAGTCGAGGCGGGGTGAACACTGAAGCTTTCTTT
TRBJ1-1	TRBV5-6	TRBD1	NA	CASSLDAGGTEAFF	TGTGCCAGCAGCTTGGATGCAGGGGGCACTGAAGCTTTCTTT
TRBJ1-1	TRBV7-9	TRBD1	NA	CASSLAGTGNTEAFF	TGTGCCAGCAGCTTAGCCGGGACAGGGAACACTGAAGCTTTCTTT
TRBJ1-1	TRBV7-3	NA	NA	CASSTGGGNTEAFF	TGTGCCAGCAGCACCGGGGGGGGGAACACTGAAGCTTTCTTT
TRBJ2-6	TRBV28	TRBD1	NA	CASSLGTGASGANVLTF	TGTGCCAGCAGTTTAGGCACAGGGGCGTCTGGGGCCAACGTCCTGACTTTC
TRBJ1-6	TRBV6-1	NA	NA	CASRQGSSYNSPLHF	TGTGCCAGCAGACAGGGTAGCTCCTATAATTCACCCCTCCACTTT